This TCR beta chain emerged from a study of Graves' ophthalmopathy and Graves' hyperthyroidism. The study amplified TCR beta CDR3 regions using RNA transcripts. First-round RT-PCR relied on HTBI primers, and a second-round multiplex PCR came next. TCRdb independently ran MiXCR on the multiplex PCR reads; one entry per CDR3 protein. The data show nearly 400,000 distinct CDR3 sequences, 15% to 20% seen once. The germline V gene has CDR1 LNHNV and CDR2 YYDKDF (reference sequence). The germline V and J ends were trimmed by 4 bases and 1 base, with 10 bases remaining between them. The CDR3 length is 14 residues.

The specimen sequenced was peripheral blood. This sequence was found in a woman in her late teens or twenties with Graves' ophthalmopathy. V usage is TRBV15 and J usage is TRBJ1-1; unclear D gene. In nucleotides, the CDR3 is TGTGCCACCAGCAACGAAGACAAGAACACTGAAGCTTTCTTT. As protein: CATSNEDKNTEAFF.